The rows below give T cell receptor beta chains drawn from one sample of a study of shared clonotypes between healthy human individuals. Clones were sequenced by immunoSEQ multiplex PCR, and TCRdb holds only the in-frame ones, with some missing. The sample carries about 2 million clones, about 94% recorded once. The sample taken for sequencing was naive CD8+ T cells sorted from blood. The receptors come from a man between 18 and 29 years old in good health. Both conserved end residues are part of each CDR3. D genes are given only for firm matches. Some rows have no size entry. The others give once, few or many, or a class for an expanded clone.

d_gene	v_gene	j_gene	abundance	CDR3aa	CDR3nt
NA	TRBV29-1	TRBJ2-7	NA	CSVEQGGEATYEQYF	TGCAGCGTGGAACAGGGGGGGGAAGCTACCTACGAGCAGTACTTC
TRBD2	TRBV5-1	TRBJ2-2	NA	CASSIQLAGAMGRELFF	TGCGCCAGCAGCATCCAGCTAGCGGGAGCTATGGGTCGGGAGCTGTTTTTT
NA	TRBV28	TRBJ1-3	NA	CASSFRAGEYVSGNTIYF	TGTGCCAGCAGTTTTAGGGCAGGGGAATATGTGTCTGGAAACACCATATATTTT
TRBD2	TRBV30	TRBJ2-5	NA	CAWSGLGTPGLAGGGEGETQYF	TGTGCCTGGAGTGGACTAGGGACCCCCGGACTAGCGGGGGGCGGGGAGGGAGAGACCCAGTACTTC
NA	TRBV7-9	TRBJ2-7	NA	CASSSDRNTYEQYF	TGTGCCAGCAGCTCTGACAGAAACACCTACGAGCAGTACTTC
NA	TRBV28	TRBJ2-3	NA	CASSFTAGLGTDTQYF	TGTGCCAGCAGTTTTACGGCAGGGCTGGGCACAGATACGCAGTATTTT
TRBD1	TRBV27	TRBJ1-4	NA	CASSSSFFQRQGRDEKLFF	TGTGCCAGCAGTTCTTCCTTCTTCCAGAGACAGGGGAGGGATGAAAAACTGTTTTTT
NA	TRBV7-9	TRBJ1-5	NA	CASSDGGQDNQPQHF	TGTGCCAGCAGCGACGGGGGGCAGGACAATCAGCCCCAGCATTTT
TRBD2	TRBV10-1	TRBJ2-2	NA	CATQAGGSNTGELFF	TGCGCCACCCAAGCGGGGGGTTCGAACACCGGGGAGCTGTTTTTT
NA	TRBV4-1	TRBJ2-7	NA	CASSQEPHGSYEQYF	TGCGCCAGCAGCCAAGAGCCCCACGGCTCCTACGAGCAGTACTTC
NA	TRBV5-6	TRBJ2-7	NA	CASSLVGGDYEQYF	TGTGCCAGCAGCTTGGTGGGCGGGGACTACGAGCAGTACTTC
NA	TRBV19	TRBJ1-1	NA	CASSIKGSPAEAFF	TGTGCCAGTAGTATCAAGGGGAGCCCTGCTGAAGCTTTCTTT
NA	TRBV7-9	TRBJ2-7	NA	CASSLAGAETGPYYEQYF	TGTGCCAGCAGCTTAGCGGGGGCTGAGACAGGACCGTACTACGAGCAGTACTTC
TRBD2	TRBV5-6	TRBJ2-1	NA	CASSLGLAGINEQFF	TGTGCCAGCAGCTTGGGGCTAGCGGGAATCAATGAGCAGTTCTTC
NA	TRBV15	TRBJ2-7	NA	CATSRDASYGTYEQYF	TGTGCCACCAGCAGAGATGCGAGTTACGGAACCTACGAGCAGTACTTC
NA	TRBV11-2	TRBJ2-7	NA	CASSLNRAYEQYF	TGTGCCAGCAGCTTGAACAGGGCCTACGAGCAGTACTTC
NA	TRBV28	TRBJ2-7	NA	CASSPPGEASYEQYF	TGTGCCAGCAGCCCGCCCGGGGAGGCCTCCTACGAGCAGTACTTC
TRBD1	TRBV6-1	TRBJ1-2	NA	CASSEWGMGQGFGYTF	TGTGCCAGCAGTGAGTGGGGGATGGGACAGGGCTTTGGCTACACCTTC
NA	TRBV29-1	TRBJ2-2	NA	CSVQGGRTGELFF	TGCAGCGTCCAGGGAGGAAGGACCGGGGAGCTGTTTTTT
NA	TRBV19	TRBJ1-1	NA	CASSDQYTEAFF	TGTGCCAGTAGCGATCAGTACACTGAAGCTTTCTTT
NA	TRBV7-2	TRBJ1-6	NA	CASSLADGSGSPLHF	TGTGCCAGCAGCTTAGCGGATGGATCCGGCTCACCCCTCCACTTT
NA	TRBV6-4	TRBJ2-2	NA	CASSPGHNTGELFF	TGTGCCAGCAGCCCGGGACATAACACCGGGGAGCTGTTTTTT
TRBD1	TRBV5-6	TRBJ1-2	once	CASRERDRADFNYGYTF	TGTGCCAGCAGGGAACGGGACAGGGCAGATTTTAACTATGGCTACACCTTC
NA	TRBV27	TRBJ1-1	NA	CASSLEGGTEAFF	TGTGCCAGCAGTTTGGAGGGTGGGACTGAAGCTTTCTTT
NA	TRBV5-1	TRBJ2-7	NA	CASSGDTAYEQYF	TGCGCCAGCAGCGGTGACACGGCCTACGAGCAGTACTTC
NA	TRBV5-1	TRBJ2-7	NA	CASSFWQGDSYEQYF	TGCGCCAGCAGCTTCTGGCAGGGCGACTCCTACGAGCAGTACTTC
NA	TRBV10-3	TRBJ1-5	NA	CAISEVGGGVQPQHF	TGTGCCATCAGTGAGGTGGGAGGTGGTGTTCAGCCCCAGCATTTT
NA	TRBV6-5	TRBJ1-1	NA	CASWGLEGLNTEAFF	TGTGCCAGCTGGGGACTCGAGGGCTTGAACACTGAAGCTTTCTTT
NA	TRBV5-1	TRBJ2-5	NA	CASSSDETQYF	TGCGCCAGCAGCTCAGATGAGACCCAGTACTTC
TRBD2	TRBV4-2	TRBJ2-1	NA	CASSQWGGYNEQFF	TGTGCCAGCAGCCAATGGGGGGGATACAATGAGCAGTTCTTC
TRBD1	TRBV7-9	TRBJ2-7	NA	CASSPRDRIYEQYF	TGTGCCAGCAGCCCACGGGACAGAATTTACGAGCAGTACTTC
TRBD2	TRBV6-4	TRBJ2-1	NA	CASSDERGGEDEQFF	TGTGCCAGCAGTGACGAGCGGGGGGGCGAGGATGAGCAGTTCTTC
NA	TRBV29-1	TRBJ2-5	NA	CSVEPAQETQYF	TGCAGCGTTGAACCCGCACAAGAGACCCAGTACTTC
NA	TRBV5-4	TRBJ2-7	NA	CASSFQGGNEQYF	TGTGCCAGCAGCTTTCAGGGTGGCAACGAGCAGTACTTC
TRBD2	TRBV15	TRBJ2-7	NA	CATSREAAGGTEEQYF	TGTGCCACCAGCAGAGAGGCTGCGGGAGGGACCGAGGAGCAGTACTTC
NA	TRBV7-9	TRBJ2-2	NA	CASSSTFSAAGVGELFF	TGTGCCAGCAGCTCCACCTTTTCCGCGGCAGGGGTCGGGGAGCTGTTTTTT
NA	TRBV2	TRBJ2-7	NA	CASSVYVGESDEQYF	TGTGCCAGCAGTGTTTACGTAGGGGAAAGCGACGAGCAGTACTTC
NA	TRBV11-2	TRBJ1-1	NA	CASSRWRATEAFF	TGTGCCAGCAGCCGTTGGAGGGCCACTGAAGCTTTCTTT
TRBD2	TRBV6-5	TRBJ2-1	NA	CASSYSVRGRYNEQFF	TGTGCCAGCAGTTACTCGGTACGCGGGAGATACAATGAGCAGTTCTTC
NA	TRBV7-8	TRBJ2-7	NA	CASSLLTSATREQYF	TGTGCCAGCAGCTTATTGACTTCGGCGACGAGGGAGCAGTACTTC
NA	TRBV4-1	TRBJ2-5	NA	CASSQEDRTMVQETQYF	TGCGCCAGCAGCCAAGAAGATCGGACGATGGTCCAAGAGACCCAGTACTTC
NA	TRBV5-6	TRBJ2-7	NA	CASSLRGVEQYF	TGTGCCAGCAGCTTAAGGGGGGTCGAGCAGTACTTC
NA	TRBV29-1	TRBJ1-2	once	CSVGGSGSYGYTF	TGCAGCGTTGGAGGGTCAGGGAGCTATGGCTACACCTTC
NA	TRBV4-1	TRBJ2-7	NA	CASSQHPSGSTYEQYF	TGCGCCAGCAGCCAACACCCCTCCGGGTCGACCTACGAGCAGTACTTC
NA	TRBV10-2	TRBJ2-6	NA	CASSDPGAGANVLTF	TGCGCCAGCAGTGATCCCGGGGCTGGGGCCAACGTCCTGACTTTC
NA	TRBV7-9	TRBJ2-2	NA	CASSYRGLGELFF	TGTGCCAGCAGCTACCGGGGGCTCGGGGAGCTGTTTTTT
TRBD2	TRBV28	TRBJ2-7	NA	CASSRTSGGVYEQYF	TGTGCCAGCAGTCGGACTAGCGGGGGGGTTTACGAGCAGTACTTC
NA	TRBV30	TRBJ1-4	NA	CAWSQIRGLGEKLFF	TGTGCCTGGAGCCAAATTCGGGGGCTTGGCGAAAAACTGTTTTTT
NA	TRBV7-6	TRBJ2-7	NA	CASSLRESYEQYF	TGTGCCAGCAGCTTAAGGGAATCCTACGAGCAGTACTTC
TRBD2	TRBV7-9	TRBJ2-7	NA	CASTSAGAGYEQYF	TGTGCCAGCACTTCAGCGGGAGCCGGCTACGAGCAGTACTTC
NA	TRBV10-1	TRBJ2-7	few	CASSDSSRIYEQYF	TGCGCCAGCAGTGACAGCTCCCGAATCTACGAGCAGTACTTC